This T cell receptor beta chain is from a study of OX40 agonist ivuxolimab in advanced cancers. Blood was sampled at baseline, cycle 4 day 1, and cycle 7 day 1. Comments on this clone: Its antigen is as yet unknown.

Study results and caveats: The mean number of expanded clones was higher in CD8+ T cells than in CD4+. Clonal expansion from baseline to week 6 occurred in both CD4+ and CD8+ T cells. Normalized expansion of T-cell clones was also low for some nonresponders.

Assay used: immunoSEQ multiplex PCR; TCRdb lists only in-frame clones, some missing. The sample lists roughly 70,000 clones, roughly 80% seen once, with 5% in the top ten. Trimming took off 2 bases at V and 7 bases at J, with 9 bases between the two ends. In germline, CDR1 is SQVTM, CDR2 ANQGSEA. CDR3 length: 11 amino acids. The specimen comprised CD4+ or CD8+ T cells sorted from blood, sampled in a trial of the OX40 agonist ivuxolimab. This sequence was found in an adult with an advanced solid tumor such as melanoma, head and neck, liver or kidney cancer. The chain combines TRBV29-1 with TRBJ2-7; D gene unclear. CDR3 bases: TGCAGCGTTGAAACGGACCTAGAGCAGTACTTC. It is translated as CSVETDLEQYF.